This T cell receptor (beta chain) came from a study of T cells in Graves' hyperthyroidism and ophthalmopathy. Amplification yielded TCR beta CDR3 regions, with RNA transcripts as the source. The TCR CDR3 first-round RT-PCR relied on the HTBI primer set. TCRdb ran MiXCR on the multiplex PCR reads and lists one entry per CDR3 protein. The repertoire has 330,000 or so distinct CDR3 sequences, roughly 18% of them found once; the top ten carry 35% to 40%. Germline lookup yields CDR1 DFQATT and CDR2 SNEGSKA (reference sequence). This CDR3 spans 14 amino acids. V lost 6 bases and J lost 2; bases outside the gene matches: 6. Ophthalmopathy cases met thresholds of Clinical Activity Score at least 3, NOSPECS grade at least 4 and duration under 3 months. Uncontrolled infections, other autoimmune diseases, pregnancy or lactation led to exclusion of patients.

The genes are TRBV20-1 and TRBJ2-7; TRBD2 aligns across 11 bases. The source of this sequence is a man aged 45 to 65 with Graves' ophthalmopathy. What was sequenced was blood. The CDR3 nucleotides read TGCAGTGCGGGGGCACTAGCGGGGGCCTACGAGCAGTACTTC. The encoded protein is CSAGALAGAYEQYF.